Following are 25 T cell receptor beta chains from one sample sequenced in a study of blood T cells in healthy people across ages. It was with a sample-barcoded 5' primer and a J-beta primer mix that a second PCR of roughly 6 to 12 cycles was run. TCRdb analysed the 5' RACE reads with MiXCR anew, one entry per CDR3 protein. This sample has 1.5 million or so distinct CDR3 sequences, with approximately 38% found just once. Sequences were obtained from blood. The receptors were sampled from a woman younger than 35 in good health.

The CDR3 bases are TGTGCCAGCAAGGATTTCACTGAAGCTTTCTTT. Its protein is CASKDFTEAFF. The rearrangement uses TRBV2 and TRBJ1-1; D uncertain. Trimming removed 7 bases at V and 4 bases at J, with 7 bases between. The CDR3 has 11 residues. The germline gives CDR1 SNHLY, CDR2 FYNNEI.

V is TRBV7-2 and J is TRBJ2-5; maybe TRBD2 (7 bases). Trimming took 3 bases from V and 4 from J, leaving 12 bases between them. Per the germline V gene, CDR1 is SGHTA and CDR2 is FQGNSA. This CDR3 is built from 14 residues. As DNA, the CDR3 is TGTGCCAGCAGCTTCGGGGGGCCGGCAGAGACCCAGTACTTC. Its protein is CASSFGGPAETQYF.

This clonotype was counted between two and nine times. V gene TRBV27 combines with J gene TRBJ2-5, with 8 nucleotides matching TRBD1. In germline, CDR1 is MNHEY, CDR2 SMNVEV (reference sequence). J gave up 4 bases and V 0 bases, and 7 bases lay outside the gene matches. This CDR3 is built from 16 residues. CDR3 amino acids: CASSLSQGASGETQYF. The CDR3 DNA is TGTGCCAGCAGTTTATCTCAGGGGGCATCGGGAGAGACCCAGTACTTC.

The genes are TRBV6-6 and TRBJ2-7, with D unclear. Germline V gene lookup returns CDR1 MNHNY and CDR2 SVGAGI (reference sequence). Deletions cut 6 bases from V and 2 bases from J, with 20 bases between. This CDR3 contains 16 residues. CDR3 protein: CASSPIGQEWTYEQYF. CDR3 nucleotide sequence: TGTGCCAGCAGCCCCATTGGGCAGGAGTGGACCTACGAGCAGTACTTC.

CDR3 sequence reads: CASSNYAGAQETQYF. The DNA of the CDR3 is TGTGCCAGCAGTAACTATGCGGGCGCCCAAGAGACCCAGTACTTC. V is TRBV6-6 and J is TRBJ2-5, with D possibly matching TRBD2 (5 bases). The germline V gene encodes CDR1 MNHNY and CDR2 SVGAGI (reference sequence). With 5 bases removed from V and 1 base from J, the gap between germline ends came to 14 bases. The CDR3 sequence is 15 residues long.

This clonotype came up a few times. The chain couples TRBV2 to TRBJ2-7; no firm D call. Germline V gives CDR1 SNHLY, CDR2 FYNNEI. This CDR3 has 11 residues. V was shortened by 4 bases and J by 6 bases, with 7 bases between the two germline ends. The CDR3 DNA reads TGTGCCAGCAGTGTGTTGGCCGAGCAGTACTTC. Protein sequence: CASSVLAEQYF. The whole variable domain, filled in from reference TRBV2 and TRBJ2-7, reads EPEVTQTPSHQVTQMGQEVILRCVPISNHLYFYWYRQILGQKVEFLVSFYNNEISEKSEIFDDQFSVERPDGSNFTLKIRSTKLEDSAMYFCASSVLAEQYFGPGTRLTVT.

The V and J genes are TRBV6-5 and TRBJ2-7; 10 bases align to TRBD2. Germline loops: CDR1 MNHEY, CDR2 SVGAGI. The V gene end was trimmed by 4 bases and the J gene end by 6 bases; junction bases not matched to a gene: 9. The CDR3 length is 15 residues. The CDR3 here is CASSSRRLAGVEQYF. The CDR3 nucleotides are TGTGCCAGCAGTTCACGTAGGCTAGCGGGAGTCGAGCAGTACTTC.

Of note for this clonotype: A read error may produce the germline difference seen at one junction end. The DNA of the CDR3 is TGTGCCAGCAGTCCAGGTAGCTCCTGCAATGAGCAGTTCTTC. This codes for CASSPGSSCNEQFF. The rearrangement joins TRBV6-4 to TRBJ2-1; no firm D call. The CDR3 consists of 14 residues. Germline V gene data show CDR1 as MRHNA and CDR2 as SNTAGT.

This clonotype was counted between two and nine times. The gene calls are TRBV29-1 and TRBJ2-3; 7 nucleotides agree with TRBD2. The CDR3 is 16 amino acids. The trim removed 0 bases at V and 0 bases at J, leaving 6 bases unmatched. Germline-derived CDR1 and CDR2 are SQVTM and ANQGSEA. The CDR3 spells CSVEDRSSGSTDTQYF. The CDR3 DNA is TGCAGCGTTGAAGATCGGAGTAGCGGGAGCACAGATACGCAGTATTTT.

This clonotype has a single count. The rearrangement joins TRBV4-2 to TRBJ2-4; perhaps TRBD2 as D (5 bases). The CDR3 sequence is 15 residues long. From germline, CDR1 is LGHNA and CDR2 YNFKEQ. Trimming cost V 1 base and J 6 bases, with 13 bases left between them. CDR3 nucleotides: TGTGCCAGCAGCCAAGGAGTGCTAGGAGGAAACATTCAGTACTTC. Residues: CASSQGVLGGNIQYF.

CDR3 in DNA: TGTGCCAGCAGGTTGACAGGGGGCTCCCGGCCCACCTTC. It yields the protein CASRLTGGSRPTF. J is TRBJ1-2 and V is TRBV7-3, with 10 bases that match TRBD1. V trimming: 6 bases; J trimming: 13 bases; junction bases outside the gene matches: 11. CDR3 length equals 13 residues. The V gene's germline CDR1 is SGHTA and CDR2 FQGTGA.

This clonotype was seen repeatedly, ten times or more. CDR3 coding DNA: TGTGCCAGCAGTTTAACTACATCCTACGAGCAGTACTTC. Translation: CASSLTTSYEQYF. The chain carries TRBV12-3 or TRBV12-4 and TRBJ2-7; D is uncertain. The CDR3 covers 13 residues. V lost 2 bases and J lost 1, with 6 bases in between.

This clonotype was observed a few times. The chain joins TRBV20-1 to TRBJ1-6; 10 bases map to TRBD1. The length of the CDR3 is 14 residues. Germline V gene lookup returns CDR1 DFQATT and CDR2 SNEGSKA (reference sequence). With V trimmed by 7 bases and J by 8 bases, 8 bases remained unmatched. CDR3: CSVPDGTGDSPLHF. Written as DNA, the CDR3 is TGCAGTGTCCCGGACGGGACAGGGGATTCACCCCTCCACTTT.

V and J are TRBV18 and TRBJ2-5, with 9 positions matching TRBD1. The J call may be incorrect, as the DNA end agrees better with TRBJ2-7. The germline CDR1 and CDR2 sequences are KGHSH and LQKENI. CDR3 length equals 14 residues. CDR3 bases: TGTGCCAGCTCACATAGGACAGGGGTGGACGAGCAGTACTTC. It encodes CASSHRTGVDEQYF.

The chain joins TRBV7-2 to TRBJ1-1; 8 bases agree with TRBD1. Per the germline V gene, CDR1 is SGHTA and CDR2 is FQGNSA. Trimming removed 5 bases from V and 1 base from J; junction bases left unmatched: 9. This CDR3 spans 16 amino acids. CDR3 sequence (DNA): TGTGCCAGCAGCCCACAAATTGACAGGGGGAACACTGAAGCTTTCTTT. It encodes CASSPQIDRGNTEAFF.

This clonotype came up a few times. V and J are TRBV5-1 and TRBJ2-7; 11 nucleotides agree with TRBD2. The germline V gene has CDR1 SGHRS and CDR2 YFSETQ. This CDR3 region has 16 residues. The V and J ends lost 4 bases and 3 bases, in that order; junction bases with no gene match: 9. In nucleotides, the CDR3 is TGCGCCAGCAGCCCGAATCAACTAGCGGGAGTCTACGAGCAGTACTTC. This gives the protein CASSPNQLAGVYEQYF.

The chain uses TRBV7-2 and TRBJ1-3; D not resolved. This CDR3 has 15 amino acids. Trimming took 2 bases from V and 3 from J, leaving 11 bases between them. Germline V CDR1 and CDR2: SGHTA, FQGNSA. The CDR3 sequence: CASSLYLTVGNTIYF. The CDR3 nucleotides are TGTGCCAGCAGCTTATACCTTACGGTTGGAAACACCATATATTTT.

Ten or more counts support this clonotype. This chain uses TRBV10-3 with TRBJ2-7, with D possibly being TRBD1 or TRBD2 (5 bases each). The CDR3 contains 20 residues. Trimming left V 5 bases short and J 5 bases short, with 34 bases between. In germline, CDR1 is ENHRY, CDR2 SYGVKD. The CDR3 bases are TGTGCCATCAGTTGGCGCGTTAATGGCGGTCCCCGCTCGGTGGGGGACGAGCAGTACTTC. It specifies CAISWRVNGGPRSVGDEQYF.

Concerning this clonotype: A much larger clonotype is one base distant, so this may be a read error. The chain links TRBV4-2 to TRBJ2-1, with unresolved D. V dropped 4 bases and J dropped 1 base, with 17 bases sitting between them. Per the germline V gene, CDR1 is LGHNA and CDR2 is YNFKEQ. This CDR3 is 17 amino acids long. This chain's CDR3 is CASSRDLQTPSYNEQFF. The CDR3 DNA follows: TGTGCCAGCAGCCGAGATCTTCAGACCCCGTCCTACAATGAGCAGTTCTTC.

This clonotype was counted once. This chain uses TRBV7-9 with TRBJ2-5; D is unclear. V was pared by 7 bases and J by 2 bases, with 8 bases between. The CDR3 contains 12 residues. CDR1 and CDR2 (germline): SEHNR, FQNEAQ (reference sequence). The CDR3 coding sequence is TGTGCCAGCACCCCCGCACAAGAGACCCAGTACTTC. It translates to CASTPAQETQYF.

This clonotype was detected a few times. The chain couples TRBV28 to TRBJ2-2; D remains ambiguous. V was shortened by 8 bases and J by 4 bases, with 8 bases between the two germline ends. Germline V CDR1 and CDR2: MDHEN, SYDVKM. The length of the CDR3 is 12 residues. The CDR3 DNA sequence: TGTGCCAGCCCTTCGGGCACCGGGGAGCTGTTTTTT. It translates to CASPSGTGELFF.

The chain combines TRBV27 with TRBJ2-2, with D perhaps assigned TRBD1 or TRBD2 (6 bases each). Per germline, CDR1 MNHEY and CDR2 SMNVEV (reference sequence). This CDR3 has 15 residues. Trimming stripped 10 bases from V and 6 bases from J, with 21 bases between. The CDR3 region is CATNAEGGESGELFF. DNA of the CDR3: TGTGCCACAAACGCAGAGGGGGGAGAATCCGGGGAGCTGTTTTTT.

This clonotype turned up a few times. The chain has TRBV4-1 and TRBJ2-1; weak D call: TRBD2 (5 bases). The germline CDR1 and CDR2 sequences are MGHRA and YSYEKL. V shed 4 bases and J shed 7 bases, with 17 bases lying between them. The CDR3 totals 15 residues. CDR3 region: CASSPTIQWENEQFF. In DNA, the CDR3 is TGCGCCAGCAGCCCTACTATTCAGTGGGAGAATGAGCAGTTCTTC.

V and J are TRBV2 and TRBJ1-2; D call uncertain. CDR1 SNHLY and CDR2 FYNNEI come from the germline V gene. The CDR3 spans 13 residues. Trimming took off 4 bases at V and 2 bases at J, with 8 bases between the two ends. CDR3: CASSGTENYGYTF. Here the CDR3 DNA reads TGTGCCAGCAGTGGAACAGAGAACTATGGCTACACCTTC.

This clonotype was picked up a small number of times. This chain connects TRBV20-1 to TRBJ2-7; D is ambiguous. The CDR3 extends over 12 amino acids. Germline CDR1 reads DFQATT; CDR2 reads SNEGSKA (reference sequence). Trimming took off 6 bases at V and 2 bases at J, with 11 bases between the two ends. The CDR3 here is CSAVPSAYEQYF. CDR3 nucleotide sequence: TGCAGTGCCGTTCCCAGCGCCTACGAGCAGTACTTC.